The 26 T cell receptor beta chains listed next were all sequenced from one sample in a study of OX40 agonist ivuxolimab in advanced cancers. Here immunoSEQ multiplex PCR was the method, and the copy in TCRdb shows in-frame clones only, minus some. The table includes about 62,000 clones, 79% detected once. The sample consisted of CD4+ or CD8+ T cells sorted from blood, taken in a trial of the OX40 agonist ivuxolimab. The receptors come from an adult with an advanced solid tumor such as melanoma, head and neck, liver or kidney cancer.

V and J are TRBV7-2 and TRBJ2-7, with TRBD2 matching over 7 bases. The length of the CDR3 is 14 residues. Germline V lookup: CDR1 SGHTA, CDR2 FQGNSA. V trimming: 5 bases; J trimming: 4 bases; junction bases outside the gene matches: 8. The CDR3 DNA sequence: TGTGCCAGCAGCCTGGGACCAGCGGGGTACGAGCAGTACTTC. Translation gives CASSLGPAGYEQYF.

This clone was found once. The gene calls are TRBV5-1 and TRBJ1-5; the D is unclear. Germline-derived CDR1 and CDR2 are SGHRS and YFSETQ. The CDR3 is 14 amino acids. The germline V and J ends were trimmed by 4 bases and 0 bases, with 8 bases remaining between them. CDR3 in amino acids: CASSPGYSNQPQHF. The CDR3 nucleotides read TGCGCCAGCAGCCCCGGTTATAGCAATCAGCCCCAGCATTTT.

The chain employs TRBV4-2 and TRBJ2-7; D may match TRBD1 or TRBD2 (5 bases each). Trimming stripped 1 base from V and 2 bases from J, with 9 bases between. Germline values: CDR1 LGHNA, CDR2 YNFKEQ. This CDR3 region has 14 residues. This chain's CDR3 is CASSQGGNTYEQYF. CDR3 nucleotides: TGTGCCAGCAGCCAAGGGGGGAATACCTACGAGCAGTACTTC.

In DNA, the CDR3 is TGTGCCAGCAGCTTTTACAGGGTGACTAACTATGGCTACACCTTC. Residues: CASSFYRVTNYGYTF. The chain employs TRBV7-2 and TRBJ1-2; weak D call: TRBD1 (6 bases). The CDR3 loop spans 15 amino acids. Germline V gene data show CDR1 as SGHTA and CDR2 as FQGNSA. V lost 3 bases to trimming and J lost 0 bases, with 11 bases between them.

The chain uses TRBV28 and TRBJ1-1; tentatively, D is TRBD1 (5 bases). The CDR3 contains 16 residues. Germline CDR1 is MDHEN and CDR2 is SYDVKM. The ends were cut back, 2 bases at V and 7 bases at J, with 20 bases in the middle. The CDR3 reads CASSLIPYDSFLEAFF. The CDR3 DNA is TGTGCCAGCAGTTTAATCCCTTATGACAGTTTCCTTGAAGCTTTCTTT. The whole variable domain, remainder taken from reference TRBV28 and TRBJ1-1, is DVKVTQSSRYLVKRTGEKVFLECVQDMDHENMFWYRQDPGLGLRLIYFSYDVKMKEKGDIPEGYSVSREKKERFSLILESASTNQTSMYLCASSLIPYDSFLEAFFGQGTRLTVV.

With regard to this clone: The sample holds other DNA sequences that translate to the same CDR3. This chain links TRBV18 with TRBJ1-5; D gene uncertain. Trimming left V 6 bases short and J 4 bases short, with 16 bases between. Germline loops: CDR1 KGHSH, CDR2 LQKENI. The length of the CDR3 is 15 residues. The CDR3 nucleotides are TGTGCCAGCTCCCCGCGGAGGCAGGAAAATCAGCCCCAGCATTTT. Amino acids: CASSPRRQENQPQHF. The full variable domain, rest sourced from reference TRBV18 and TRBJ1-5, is NAGVMQNPRHLVRRRGQEARLRCSPMKGHSHVYWYRQLPEEGLKFMVYLQKENIIDESGMPKERFSAEFPKEGPSILRIQQVVRGDSAAYFCASSPRRQENQPQHFGDGTRLSIL.

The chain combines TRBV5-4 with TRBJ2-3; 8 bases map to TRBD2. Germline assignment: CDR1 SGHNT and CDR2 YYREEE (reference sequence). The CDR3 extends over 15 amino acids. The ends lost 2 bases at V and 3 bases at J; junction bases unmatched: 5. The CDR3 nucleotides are TGTGCCAGCAGCTTAGGACTAGCACAGACAGATACGCAGTATTTT. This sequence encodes CASSLGLAQTDTQYF.

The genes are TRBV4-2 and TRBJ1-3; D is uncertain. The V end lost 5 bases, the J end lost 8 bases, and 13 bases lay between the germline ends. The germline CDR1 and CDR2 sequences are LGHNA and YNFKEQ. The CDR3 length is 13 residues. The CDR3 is CASSLGIGYTIYF. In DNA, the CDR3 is TGTGCCAGCAGCTTGGGGATCGGATACACCATATATTTT.

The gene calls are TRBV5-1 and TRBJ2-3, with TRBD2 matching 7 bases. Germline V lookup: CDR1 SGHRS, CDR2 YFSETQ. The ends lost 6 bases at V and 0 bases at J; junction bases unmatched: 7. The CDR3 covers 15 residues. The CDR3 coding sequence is TGCGCCAGCAATTCCGCGGGAGCTAGCACAGATACGCAGTATTTT. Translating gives CASNSAGASTDTQYF.

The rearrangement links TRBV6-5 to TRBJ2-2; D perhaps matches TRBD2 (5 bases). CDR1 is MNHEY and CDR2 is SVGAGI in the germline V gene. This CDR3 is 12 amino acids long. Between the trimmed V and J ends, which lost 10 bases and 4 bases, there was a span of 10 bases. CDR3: CAISGITGELFF. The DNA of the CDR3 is TGTGCCATTTCGGGAATCACCGGGGAGCTGTTTTTT.

The CDR3 nucleotides are TGTGCCAGTAGTAGCGACCCATTAGGGGGTGAAAAACTGTTTTTT. Protein product: CASSSDPLGGEKLFF. The chain employs TRBV19 and TRBJ1-4; tentative D call: TRBD1 (6 bases). The V end was cut by 4 bases, the J end by 7 bases, with 16 bases between. This CDR3 is 15 amino acids long. Germline lookup yields CDR1 LNHDA and CDR2 SQIVND (reference sequence).

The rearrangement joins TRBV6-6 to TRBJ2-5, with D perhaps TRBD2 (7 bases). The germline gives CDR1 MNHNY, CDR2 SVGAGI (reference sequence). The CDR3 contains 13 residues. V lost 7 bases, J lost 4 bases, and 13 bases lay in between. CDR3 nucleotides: TGTGCCAGCAAACGGGGGGCGGGAGAGACCCAGTACTTC. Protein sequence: CASKRGAGETQYF.

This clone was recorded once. The CDR3 DNA is TGTGCCAGCCACCTGGACTCGGGGACTGAAGCTTTCTTT. This sequence encodes CASHLDSGTEAFF. The gene calls are TRBV28 and TRBJ1-1; no clear D gene. Germline V gene sequence: CDR1 MDHEN, CDR2 SYDVKM. The CDR3 sequence is 13 residues long. Trimming took 8 bases from V and 5 from J, leaving 15 bases between them.

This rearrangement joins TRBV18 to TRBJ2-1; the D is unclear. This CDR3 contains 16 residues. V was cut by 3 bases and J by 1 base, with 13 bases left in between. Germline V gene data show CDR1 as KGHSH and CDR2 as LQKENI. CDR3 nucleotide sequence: TGTGCCAGCTCACCGACGCTTTCTAAGTCCTACAATGAGCAGTTCTTC. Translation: CASSPTLSKSYNEQFF.

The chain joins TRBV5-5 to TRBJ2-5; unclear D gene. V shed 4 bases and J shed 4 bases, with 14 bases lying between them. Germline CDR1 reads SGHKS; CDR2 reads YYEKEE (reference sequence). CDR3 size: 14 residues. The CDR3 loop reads CASSRFGSSETQYF. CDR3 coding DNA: TGTGCCAGCAGCCGCTTCGGTAGCTCAGAGACCCAGTACTTC. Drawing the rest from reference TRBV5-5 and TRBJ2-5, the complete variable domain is DAGVTQSPTHLIKTRGQQVTLRCSPISGHKSVSWYQQVLGQGPQFIFQYYEKEERGRGNFPDRFSARQFPNYSSELNVNALLLGDSALYLCASSRFGSSETQYFGPGTRLLVL.

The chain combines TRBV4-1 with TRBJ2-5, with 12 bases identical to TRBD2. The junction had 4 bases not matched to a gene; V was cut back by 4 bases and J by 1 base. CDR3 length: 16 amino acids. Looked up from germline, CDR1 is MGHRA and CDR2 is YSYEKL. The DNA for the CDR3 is TGCGCCAGCAGCCCTCTAGCGGGGGGGTCCCAAGAGACCCAGTACTTC. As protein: CASSPLAGGSQETQYF.

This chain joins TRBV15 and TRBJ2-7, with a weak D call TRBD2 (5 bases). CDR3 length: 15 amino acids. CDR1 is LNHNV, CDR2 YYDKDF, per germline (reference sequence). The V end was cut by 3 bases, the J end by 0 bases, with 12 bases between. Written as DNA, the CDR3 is TGTGCCACCAGCAGCGAGGACTGGAACTCCTACGAGCAGTACTTC. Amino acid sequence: CATSSEDWNSYEQYF.

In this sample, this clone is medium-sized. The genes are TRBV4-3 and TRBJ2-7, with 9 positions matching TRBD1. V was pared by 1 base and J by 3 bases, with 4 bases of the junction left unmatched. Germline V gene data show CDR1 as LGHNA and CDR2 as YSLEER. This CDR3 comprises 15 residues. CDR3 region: CASSQGRDRDYEQYF. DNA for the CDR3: TGCGCCAGCAGCCAAGGCCGGGACAGGGACTACGAGCAGTACTTC.

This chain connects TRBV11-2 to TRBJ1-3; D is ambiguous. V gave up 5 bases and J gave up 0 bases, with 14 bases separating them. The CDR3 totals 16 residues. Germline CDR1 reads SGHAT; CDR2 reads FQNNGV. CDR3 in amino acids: CASSSLRAGSGNTIYF. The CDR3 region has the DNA TGTGCCAGCAGCAGCCTGAGGGCGGGCTCTGGAAACACCATATATTTT. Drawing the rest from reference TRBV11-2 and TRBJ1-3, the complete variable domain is EAGVAQSPRYKIIEKRQSVAFWCNPISGHATLYWYQQILGQGPKLLIQFQNNGVVDDSQLPKDRFSAERLKGVDSTLKIQPAKLEDSAVYLCASSSLRAGSGNTIYFGEGSWLTVV.

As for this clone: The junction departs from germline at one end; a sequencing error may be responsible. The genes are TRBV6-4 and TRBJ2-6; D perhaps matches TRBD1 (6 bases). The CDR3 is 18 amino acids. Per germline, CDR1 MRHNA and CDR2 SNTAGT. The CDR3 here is CASSLEAGALSEANVLTF. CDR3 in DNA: TGTGCCAGCAGCCTTGAGGCAGGGGCACTCTCTGAGGCCAACGTCCTGACTTTC.

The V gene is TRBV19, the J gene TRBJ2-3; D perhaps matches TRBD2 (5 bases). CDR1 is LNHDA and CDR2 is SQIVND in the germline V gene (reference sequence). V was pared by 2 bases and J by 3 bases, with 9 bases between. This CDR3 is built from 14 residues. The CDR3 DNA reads TGTGCCAGTAGTATACTCGAGGGTACAGATACGCAGTATTTT. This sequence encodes CASSILEGTDTQYF.

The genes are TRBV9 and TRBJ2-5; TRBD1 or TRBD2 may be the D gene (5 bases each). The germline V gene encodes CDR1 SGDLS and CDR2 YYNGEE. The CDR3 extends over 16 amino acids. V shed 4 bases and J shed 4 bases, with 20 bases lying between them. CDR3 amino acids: CASSSTGTPMVETQYF. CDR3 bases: TGTGCCAGCAGCTCAACCGGGACCCCGATGGTAGAGACCCAGTACTTC.

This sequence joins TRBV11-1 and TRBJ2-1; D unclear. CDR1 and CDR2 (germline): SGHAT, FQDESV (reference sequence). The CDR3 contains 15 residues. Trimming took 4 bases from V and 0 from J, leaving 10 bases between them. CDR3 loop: CASSYVASSYNEQFF. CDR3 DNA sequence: TGTGCCAGCAGCTATGTAGCTAGCTCCTACAATGAGCAGTTCTTC.

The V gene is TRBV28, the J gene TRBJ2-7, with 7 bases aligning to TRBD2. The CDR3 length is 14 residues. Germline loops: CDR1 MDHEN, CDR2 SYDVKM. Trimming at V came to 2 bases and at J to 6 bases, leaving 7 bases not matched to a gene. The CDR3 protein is CASSLVQGLSEQYF. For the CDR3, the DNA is TGTGCCAGCAGTTTAGTGCAGGGACTAAGCGAGCAGTACTTC.

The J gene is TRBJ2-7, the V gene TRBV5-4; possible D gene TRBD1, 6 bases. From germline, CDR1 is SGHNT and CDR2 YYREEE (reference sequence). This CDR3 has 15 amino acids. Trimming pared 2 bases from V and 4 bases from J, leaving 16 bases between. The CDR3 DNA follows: TGTGCCAGCAGCTTCGGGACATACATCACATACGAGCAGTACTTC. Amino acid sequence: CASSFGTYITYEQYF. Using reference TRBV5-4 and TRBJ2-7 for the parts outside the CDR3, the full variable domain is ETGVTQSPTHLIKTRGQQVTLRCSSQSGHNTVSWYQQALGQGPQFIFQYYREEENGRGNFPPRFSGLQFPNYSSELNVNALELDDSALYLCASSFGTYITYEQYFGPGTRLTVT.

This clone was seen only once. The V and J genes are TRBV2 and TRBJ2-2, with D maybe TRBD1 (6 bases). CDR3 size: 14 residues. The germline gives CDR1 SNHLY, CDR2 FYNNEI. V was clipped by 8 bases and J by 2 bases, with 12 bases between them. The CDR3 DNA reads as TGTGCCAGCCGAGGGACACAAAACACCGGGGAGCTGTTTTTT. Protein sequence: CASRGTQNTGELFF.